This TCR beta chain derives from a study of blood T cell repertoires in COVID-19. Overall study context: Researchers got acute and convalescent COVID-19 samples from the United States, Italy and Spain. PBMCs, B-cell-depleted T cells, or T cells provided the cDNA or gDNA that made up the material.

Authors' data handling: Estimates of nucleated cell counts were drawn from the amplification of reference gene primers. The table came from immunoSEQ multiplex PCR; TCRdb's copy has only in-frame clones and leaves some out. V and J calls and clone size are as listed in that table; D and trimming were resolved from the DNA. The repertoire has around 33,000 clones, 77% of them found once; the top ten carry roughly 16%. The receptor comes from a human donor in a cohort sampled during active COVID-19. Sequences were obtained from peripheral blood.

CDR3 coding DNA: TGTGCCAGTAGTATTAAGCGTGAGCAGTTCTTC. Its protein product is CASSIKREQFF. This chain joins TRBV19 and TRBJ2-1; D remains ambiguous. Germline V gene data show CDR1 as LNHDA and CDR2 as SQIVND (reference sequence). The CDR3 extends over 11 amino acids. V was trimmed by 3 bases and J by 9 bases, leaving 6 bases between them.